These 19 T cell receptor beta chains came from one sample sequenced in a study of cytomegalovirus exposure and HLA in healthy donors (dated by TCRdb to 2015 to 2018). The receptor library was made with the immunoSEQ multiplex PCR assay. For the multiplex PCR, a mixture combining 60 forward primers for TCR Vbeta segments and 13 reverse primers for TCR Jbeta segments was used. The source is immuneACCESS, and TCRdb retained only in-frame sequences with V and J called. Part of the clones is not carried over; for the studies checked, unresolved V genes explain less than half of this, and the remainder is unexplained. The sample has roughly 140,000 clones on record, 70% to 85% of them singletons. The ten largest clones capture around 8.8% of the sample. The material sequenced was PBMCs. The origin of the receptors is a woman aged 55-69 years in good health and CMV-seropositive.

This chain joins TRBV7-9 and TRBJ2-5; 8 positions match TRBD1. Germline V gene lookup returns CDR1 SEHNR and CDR2 FQNEAQ (reference sequence). The V and J ends lost 5 bases and 5 bases, in that order; junction bases with no gene match: 13. The CDR3 runs to 16 residues. The CDR3 bases are TGTGCCAGCAGCACCCGACCCCAGGGGGCTTTCGAGACCCAGTACTTC. It is translated as CASSTRPQGAFETQYF.

This CDR3 reads CASTQVGGETQYF. CDR3 nucleotide sequence: TGTGCCAGCACCCAAGTGGGGGGGGAGACCCAGTACTTC. The genes are TRBV7-2 and TRBJ2-5; 7 bases match TRBD2. Germline V gene lookup returns CDR1 SGHTA and CDR2 FQGNSA. V shed 7 bases and J 5 bases; nucleotides not matched to a gene: 7. This CDR3 contains 13 residues.

The rearrangement uses TRBV30 and TRBJ1-3; D not certain. CDR3 length equals 10 residues. Between the trimmed V and J ends, which lost 1 base and 8 bases, there was a span of 3 bases. Germline V CDR1 and CDR2: GTSNPN, SVGIG (reference sequence). CDR3 coding DNA: TGTGCCTGGAGTGCAGACACCATATATTTT. Encoded protein: CAWSADTIYF.

J is TRBJ2-3 and V is TRBV2; possibly TRBD2 for D (5 bases). The CDR3 is 14 amino acids. Germline CDR1 is SNHLY and CDR2 is FYNNEI. Trimming removed 6 bases from V and 2 bases from J, with 12 bases in between. The CDR3 bases are TGTGCCAGCAGGGCGGGCGGGTACACAGATACGCAGTATTTT. Protein: CASRAGGYTDTQYF.

This clone occurred once. V usage is TRBV7-8 and J usage is TRBJ1-1; D not resolved. The germline gives CDR1 SGHVS, CDR2 FQNEAQ. The CDR3 totals 15 residues. Trimming pared 6 bases from V and 2 bases from J, leaving 16 bases between. This CDR3 is CASRSSRRANTEAFF. The CDR3 coding sequence is TGTGCCAGCAGATCCTCTCGGAGGGCAAACACTGAAGCTTTCTTT.

The genes are TRBV28 and TRBJ2-5; D is unclear. The V gene lost 2 bases and the J gene lost 4 bases, with 14 bases spanning the gap. Germline CDR1 is MDHEN and CDR2 is SYDVKM. The CDR3 has 15 amino acids. CDR3 sequence reads: CASSLRSAVRETQYF. CDR3 DNA sequence: TGTGCCAGCAGTTTAAGATCGGCGGTCCGAGAGACCCAGTACTTC. The entire variable domain, with the rest obtained from reference TRBV28 and TRBJ2-5, is as follows: DVKVTQSSRYLVKRTGEKVFLECVQDMDHENMFWYRQDPGLGLRLIYFSYDVKMKEKGDIPEGYSVSREKKERFSLILESASTNQTSMYLCASSLRSAVRETQYFGPGTRLLVL.

The chain combines TRBV30 with TRBJ2-1, with D unclear. Germline V gene lookup returns CDR1 GTSNPN and CDR2 SVGIG (reference sequence). V was clipped by 1 base and J by 5 bases, with 6 bases between them. This CDR3 is built from 12 residues. CDR3: CAWSEQNNEQFF. In nucleotides, the CDR3 is TGTGCCTGGAGTGAACAGAACAATGAGCAGTTCTTC.

The chain links TRBV5-1 to TRBJ2-2, with TRBD2 matching over 8 bases. V lost 4 bases to trimming and J lost 6 bases; unmatched junction nucleotides: 2. Germline-derived CDR1 and CDR2 are SGHRS and YFSETQ. CDR3 length equals 13 residues. As DNA, the CDR3 is TGCGCCAGCAGCCGGGGGGGTTCCGGGGAGCTGTTTTTT. Its protein is CASSRGGSGELFF.

The rearrangement links TRBV28 to TRBJ2-3; 12 positions agree with TRBD2. The CDR3 contains 15 residues. Germline V gene data show CDR1 as MDHEN and CDR2 as SYDVKM. V gave up 7 bases and J gave up 6 bases; unmatched junction bases: 8. CDR3 coding DNA: TGTGCCAGCATGGCTAGCGGGAGGGCCGGGGATACGCAGTATTTT. Translating it yields CASMASGRAGDTQYF.

The chain uses TRBV28 and TRBJ2-3, with 14 bases matching TRBD2. CDR1 is MDHEN, CDR2 SYDVKM, per germline. Trimming took 5 bases from V and 4 from J; bases not matched to a gene: 11. This CDR3 has 18 amino acids. The CDR3 bases are TGTGCCAGCAGTCTCCGACTAGCGGGAGGGCCGGGCGCAGATACGCAGTATTTT. Its protein product is CASSLRLAGGPGADTQYF. The full variable domain, completed using reference TRBV28 and TRBJ2-3, is DVKVTQSSRYLVKRTGEKVFLECVQDMDHENMFWYRQDPGLGLRLIYFSYDVKMKEKGDIPEGYSVSREKKERFSLILESASTNQTSMYLCASSLRLAGGPGADTQYFGPGTRLTVL.

The V and J genes are TRBV28 and TRBJ2-3, with TRBD1 identical over 7 bases. CDR3 length: 15 residues. Per germline, CDR1 MDHEN and CDR2 SYDVKM. V shed 6 bases and J 2 bases; nucleotides not matched to a gene: 8. The CDR3 DNA reads TGTGCCAGCAGGGGGTTACAGGGGAACACAGATACGCAGTATTTT. This codes for CASRGLQGNTDTQYF.

This clone came up once. This chain connects TRBV28 to TRBJ2-5; 7 nucleotides line up with TRBD2. This CDR3 comprises 17 residues. CDR1 is MDHEN, CDR2 SYDVKM, per germline. Unmatched junction bases numbered 10, after V lost 0 bases and J lost 3 bases. CDR3 DNA sequence: TGTGCCAGCAGTTTATGGGGTATGGAGGGAGGGGAAGAGACCCAGTACTTC. Translated: CASSLWGMEGGEETQYF.

This clone was seen a handful of times. V gene TRBV14 combines with J gene TRBJ1-2; 7 nucleotides match TRBD1. This CDR3 is 15 amino acids long. The V gene end was trimmed by 1 base and the J gene end by 6 bases; junction bases not matched to a gene: 8. The V gene's germline CDR1 is SGHDN and CDR2 FVKESK. CDR3 in DNA: TGTGCCAGCAGCCAAGGACAGGGATACTTCGATGGCTACACCTTC. Translating gives CASSQGQGYFDGYTF.

The chain carries TRBV30 and TRBJ2-1; 8 bases map to TRBD2. The CDR3 length is 14 residues. Losses at the gene ends were 4 bases for V and 8 bases for J; bases not matched to a gene: 10. In germline, CDR1 is GTSNPN, CDR2 SVGIG (reference sequence). The CDR3 protein is CAWNPGLVMHEQFF. In nucleotides, the CDR3 is TGTGCCTGGAATCCGGGACTAGTGATGCATGAGCAGTTCTTC.

The V call is TRBV11-2, the J call TRBJ2-1; D is possibly TRBD1 (5 bases). Germline CDR1 and CDR2: SGHAT and FQNNGV. V gave up 2 bases and J gave up 7 bases, with 12 bases separating them. CDR3 size: 14 residues. The CDR3 coding sequence is TGTGCCAGCAGCTTAATGGGGCGGTTAAATGAGCAGTTCTTC. Translation gives CASSLMGRLNEQFF. The full variable domain, rest sourced from reference TRBV11-2 and TRBJ2-1, is EAGVAQSPRYKIIEKRQSVAFWCNPISGHATLYWYQQILGQGPKLLIQFQNNGVVDDSQLPKDRFSAERLKGVDSTLKIQPAKLEDSAVYLCASSLMGRLNEQFFGPGTRLTVL.

V gene TRBV28 combines with J gene TRBJ1-2, with 11 positions matching TRBD1. V lost 6 bases and J lost 6; bases outside the gene matches: 3. Looked up from germline, CDR1 is MDHEN and CDR2 is SYDVKM. The CDR3 extends over 13 amino acids. CDR3 region: CASSPDRGHGYTF. CDR3 DNA sequence: TGTGCCAGCAGCCCGGACAGGGGGCATGGCTACACCTTC.

The CDR3 region has the DNA TGTGCCAGCACACCCCGGACCGGGACAGGGGGCGTCACAGATACGCAGTATTTT. As protein: CASTPRTGTGGVTDTQYF. The chain uses TRBV27 and TRBJ2-3; 12 nucleotides line up with TRBD1. Germline V gene data show CDR1 as MNHEY and CDR2 as SMNVEV (reference sequence). The ends lost 7 bases at V and 2 bases at J; junction bases unmatched: 13. The CDR3 runs to 18 residues.

The rearrangement links TRBV6-5 to TRBJ2-2; 8 positions agree with TRBD1. The germline V gene has CDR1 MNHEY and CDR2 SVGAGI. Trimming cost V 4 bases and J 4 bases; bases outside gene matches: 8. CDR3 length: 16 residues. CDR3 coding DNA: TGTGCCAGCAGTTCCCGGACAGGGCAGGGCACCGGGGAGCTGTTTTTT. It encodes CASSSRTGQGTGELFF.

The chain recombines TRBV28 with TRBJ1-2, with a weak D call TRBD1 (5 bases). From germline, CDR1 is MDHEN and CDR2 SYDVKM. CDR3 length equals 13 residues. Trimming took 6 bases from V and 8 from J, leaving 16 bases between them. CDR3 sequence (DNA): TGTGCCAGCAGAGTCCCCGCGGGGGTAGGCTACACCTTC. Residues: CASRVPAGVGYTF.